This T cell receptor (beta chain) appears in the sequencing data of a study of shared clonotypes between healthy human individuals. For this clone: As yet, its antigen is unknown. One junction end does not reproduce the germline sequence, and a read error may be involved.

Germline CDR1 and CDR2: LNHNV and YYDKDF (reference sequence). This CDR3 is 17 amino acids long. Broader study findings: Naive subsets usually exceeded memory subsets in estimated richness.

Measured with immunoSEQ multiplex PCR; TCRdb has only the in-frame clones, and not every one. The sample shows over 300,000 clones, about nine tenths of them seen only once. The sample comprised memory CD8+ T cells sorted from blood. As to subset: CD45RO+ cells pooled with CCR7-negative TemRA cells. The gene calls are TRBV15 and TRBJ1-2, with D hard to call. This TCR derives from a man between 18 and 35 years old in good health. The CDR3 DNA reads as TGTGCCACCAGCAGGGACGTGTTTTCGATTGATTATTATGGCCACACCTTC. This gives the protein CATSRDVFSIDYYGHTF.